This section outlines one T cell receptor (beta chain) sequence together with its context. Method: immunoSEQ multiplex PCR; TCRdb's copy keeps in-frame clones and lacks some. Of some 150,000 clones listed, nearly 96% are singletons. The sample comes from a study of control samples from healthy donors and cancer patients. From germline, CDR1 is KGHSH and CDR2 LQKENI. This CDR3 contains 13 residues. V gave up 3 bases and J gave up 3 bases, with 7 bases separating them. The gene calls are TRBV18 and TRBJ2-3; D is unclear. Sequencing was done on a sample of blood. This receptor was taken from a woman in her twenties or thirties in good health. In nucleotides, the CDR3 is TGTGCCAGCTCACCTCCCAGAACAGATACGCAGTATTTT. Amino acids: CASSPPRTDTQYF. Based on the CDR3 plus reference TRBV18 and TRBJ2-3, the full variable domain is NAGVMQNPRHLVRRRGQEARLRCSPMKGHSHVYWYRQLPEEGLKFMVYLQKENIIDESGMPKERFSAEFPKEGPSILRIQQVVRGDSAAYFCASSPPRTDTQYFGPGTRLTVL.